This TCR beta chain derives from a study of graft-versus-host responses after intestinal transplantation. Across the whole study: Among the recipients, all got anti-thymocyte globulin induction and then tacrolimus and steroids for approximately 3 years. Study-wide results and caveats: Recipient-marrow GvH clones were detected, some having first appeared in ileum or blood. An association linked early post-transplant HvG declines with peak circulating GvH clone levels.

The CDR3 has 18 amino acids. V dropped 1 base and J dropped 0; count of bases not matched to a gene: 13. Germline-derived CDR1 and CDR2 are SQVTM and ANQGSEA. Measured with immunoSEQ multiplex PCR; TCRdb has only the in-frame clones, and not every one. The data show roughly 38,000 clones, 85% to 95% seen once. In this sample, this clone turned up once. The antigen is unknown. The J gene is TRBJ2-3, the V gene TRBV29-1; 7 bases map to TRBD2. Sequences were derived from unstimulated CD8+ T cells sorted from spleen or lymph node cells, sampled before transplant. The TCR comes from a human donor who was the organ donor for an intestinal transplant. The CDR3 loop reads CSVEGALRDYRSTDTQYF. Written as DNA, the CDR3 is TGCAGCGTTGAAGGGGCCCTGAGGGACTATCGGAGCACAGATACGCAGTATTTT.